This TCR beta chain was identified in a study of T cells after yellow fever vaccination. This clonotype appeared a few times. The germline V and J ends were trimmed by 8 bases and 8 bases, with 16 bases remaining between them. The CDR3 spans 13 residues. Germline values: CDR1 SEHNR, CDR2 FQNEAQ (reference sequence). TCR cDNA, made by 5'RACE template switching, carried an added universal primer site and UMIs. TCRdb re-derived calls from the 5' RACE reads in MiXCR, one entry per CDR3 protein. This table holds some 320,000 distinct CDR3 sequences, 8.5% to 10% found once. The sample here was PBMCs, taken on the day of the first yellow fever vaccination. This receptor was obtained from a man in his late teens or twenties who received the YFV17D yellow fever vaccine. This rearrangement joins TRBV7-9 to TRBJ2-1; tentatively, D is TRBD1 or TRBD2 (5 bases each). CDR3 DNA sequence: TGTGCCAGCGGGACGCGGACACGGGATGAGCAGTTCTTC. Translating gives CASGTRTRDEQFF.